The present T cell receptor (beta chain) was sequenced within a study of blood T cell repertoires in COVID-19. In germline, CDR1 is PRHDT, CDR2 FYEKMQ (reference sequence). There are 15 residues in the CDR3. Trimming removed 0 bases at V and 0 bases at J, with 6 bases between. TCRdb's copy holds only in-frame clones and misses some; the assay was immunoSEQ multiplex PCR. The table records under 300,000 clones, roughly nine tenths of them present only once. This clone was observed once. J is TRBJ2-1 and V is TRBV13; no clear D. The receptor comes from a human donor in a cohort exposed to, infected with or recovered from COVID-19 (not recorded which). The donor label of this sample is uncertain. The sequenced sample was PBMCs or T cells enriched from blood (not recorded which). CDR3 coding DNA: TGTGCCAGCAGCTTAGGCACAAGCTCCTACAATGAGCAGTTCTTC. Its translation is CASSLGTSSYNEQFF. Variable domain in full (rest from reference TRBV13 and TRBJ2-1): AAGVIQSPRHLIKEKRETATLKCYPIPRHDTVYWYQQGPGQDPQFLISFYEKMQSDKGSIPDRFSAQQFSDYHSELNMSSLELGDSALYFCASSLGTSSYNEQFFGPGTRLTVL.